One sample yielded the 31 T cell receptor beta chains listed below, sequenced in a study of CD8 T cells in ankylosing spondylitis. TCRdb called the 5' RACE reads again in MiXCR, with one record for every CDR3 protein. The sample records tens of thousands of distinct CDR3 sequences, 5.5% to 7.5% being singletons. The source material was blood, either unsorted or a sorted T cell fraction (not recorded which). The receptors stem from a male donor with ankylosing spondylitis or in good health (not recorded which).

V and J are TRBV19 and TRBJ1-5, with D perhaps matching TRBD1 (5 bases). With 1 base removed from V and 4 bases from J, the gap between germline ends came to 17 bases. CDR1 and CDR2 from the germline V gene are LNHDA and SQIVND (reference sequence). This CDR3 region has 17 residues. The CDR3 reads CASSIGAWGEVNQPQHF. As DNA, the CDR3 is TGTGCCAGTAGTATAGGTGCGTGGGGCGAGGTTAATCAGCCCCAGCATTTT.

Ten or more counts support this clonotype. The V and J genes are TRBV20-1 and TRBJ2-5; possibly TRBD2 for D (6 bases). The CDR3 runs to 15 residues. Germline loops: CDR1 DFQATT, CDR2 SNEGSKA (reference sequence). Trimming left V 1 base short and J 2 bases short, with 14 bases between. The CDR3 DNA follows: TGCAGTGCTAGAGGGTTTAGCGGCAATCAAGAGACCCAGTACTTC. Amino acids: CSARGFSGNQETQYF.

This clonotype was recorded at least ten times. As DNA, the CDR3 is TGCAGTGCTAGTTCGGGGGGGGGCAGGAAGACCCAGTACTTC. Translating gives CSASSGGGRKTQYF. V is TRBV20-1 and J is TRBJ2-5, with 8 bases identical to TRBD2. V was pared by 3 bases and J by 6 bases, with 9 bases of the junction left unmatched. This CDR3 is 14 amino acids long. Germline V gives CDR1 DFQATT, CDR2 SNEGSKA (reference sequence).

This clonotype was counted many times. The genes are TRBV5-1 and TRBJ2-3, with D maybe TRBD2 (5 bases). Germline lookup yields CDR1 SGHRS and CDR2 YFSETQ. V was shortened by 2 bases and J by 4 bases, with 14 bases between the two germline ends. CDR3 size: 15 residues. Here the CDR3 DNA reads TGCGCCAGCAGCTTCTCGGGCGGGTCCCCAGATACGCAGTATTTT. Translated: CASSFSGGSPDTQYF.

This clonotype was counted many times. The chain employs TRBV20-1 and TRBJ1-2; 7 positions agree with TRBD1. The CDR3 runs to 13 residues. Germline V lookup: CDR1 DFQATT, CDR2 SNEGSKA (reference sequence). V gave up 5 bases and J gave up 4 bases; unmatched junction bases: 7. CDR3 protein: CSAPAGGSYGYTF. The CDR3 nucleotides read TGCAGTGCTCCTGCAGGGGGAAGCTATGGCTACACCTTC.

At least ten counts were recorded for this clonotype. The rearrangement links TRBV5-1 to TRBJ2-1; 7 nucleotides line up with TRBD2. Germline V gene data show CDR1 as SGHRS and CDR2 as YFSETQ. V lost 0 bases, J lost 8 bases, and 11 bases stayed unmatched. The CDR3 has 16 residues. CDR3 nucleotide sequence: TGCGCCAGCAGCTTGGAGGCCGGGGGGTTCTCATATGAGCAGTTCTTC. Translating gives CASSLEAGGFSYEQFF.

Only a few counts were recorded for this clonotype. CDR3 coding DNA: TGTGCCAGCAGCTTCGGACTAGCGGGAGTTTCCTACAATGAGCAGTTCTTC. This gives the protein CASSFGLAGVSYNEQFF. The chain uses TRBV5-4 and TRBJ2-1; 13 bases fit TRBD2. From germline, CDR1 is SGHNT and CDR2 YYREEE (reference sequence). V lost 2 bases, J lost 1 base, and 3 bases stayed unmatched. This CDR3 has 17 amino acids. The whole variable domain, filled in from reference TRBV5-4 and TRBJ2-1, reads ETGVTQSPTHLIKTRGQQVTLRCSSQSGHNTVSWYQQALGQGPQFIFQYYREEENGRGNFPPRFSGLQFPNYSSELNVNALELDDSALYLCASSFGLAGVSYNEQFFGPGTRLTVL.

This clonotype showed up many times. The chain is built from TRBV5-1 and TRBJ1-1; D is perhaps TRBD1 (6 bases). Trimming removed 3 bases at V and 1 base at J, with 13 bases between. Looked up from germline, CDR1 is SGHRS and CDR2 is YFSETQ. The CDR3 loop spans 15 amino acids. In DNA, the CDR3 is TGCGCCAGCAGCTCTTGGAGGGGGGAGAACACTGAAGCTTTCTTT. The encoded protein is CASSSWRGENTEAFF.

Turning to this clonotype: Possible read error: a much larger clone is one base away. V is TRBV7-9 and J is TRBJ1-1; D perhaps matches TRBD1 (5 bases). The CDR3 sequence is 14 residues long. The germline gives CDR1 SEHNR, CDR2 FQNEAQ (reference sequence). The CDR3 bases are TGTACCAGCAGCCTATCCGGGACGAACACTGAAGCTTTCTTT. Its translation is CTSSLSGTNTEAFF.

This clonotype was seen repeatedly, ten times or more. The V call is TRBV5-5, the J call TRBJ2-5, with 7 bases identical to TRBD2. J gave up 5 bases and V 2 bases, and 18 bases lay outside the gene matches. CDR1 and CDR2 from the germline V gene are SGHKS and YYEKEE (reference sequence). The CDR3 extends over 18 amino acids. CDR3 bases: TGTGCCAGCAGCTTTACCCCCACCACAAGCGGGACGAGGGAGACCCAGTACTTC. Translation: CASSFTPTTSGTRETQYF.

This clonotype showed up many times. The chain is built from TRBV15 and TRBJ2-2; D not certain. V dropped 0 bases and J dropped 5 bases, with 10 bases sitting between them. This CDR3 spans 15 amino acids. Looked up from germline, CDR1 is LNHNV and CDR2 is YYDKDF (reference sequence). The CDR3 sequence is CATSRDRVSTGELFF. The CDR3 DNA is TGTGCCACCAGCAGAGACCGGGTCTCGACCGGGGAGCTGTTTTTT.

This clonotype appeared many times. The V call is TRBV6-4, the J call TRBJ1-1, with D possibly TRBD1 on 6 matching bases. From germline, CDR1 is MRHNA and CDR2 SNTAGT. V shed 5 bases and J shed 6 bases, with 10 bases lying between them. There are 12 residues in the CDR3. CDR3 bases: TGTGCCAGCAGTCACCACAGGGCTGAAGCTTTCTTT. It translates to CASSHHRAEAFF.

This clonotype was counted at least ten times. The chain is built from TRBV27 and TRBJ1-1; D is unresolved. The CDR3 consists of 15 residues. The germline gives CDR1 MNHEY, CDR2 SMNVEV (reference sequence). V dropped 5 bases and J dropped 6 bases, with 19 bases sitting between them. The CDR3 reads CASSLSGQISPEAFF. Here the CDR3 DNA reads TGTGCCAGCAGTCTGAGTGGGCAAATCTCCCCTGAAGCTTTCTTT.

This clonotype was found many times. The gene calls are TRBV5-1 and TRBJ2-3, with TRBD2 as a possible D gene (6 bases). Trimming took off 3 bases at V and 0 bases at J, with 11 bases between the two ends. The CDR3 length is 15 residues. The germline CDR1 and CDR2 sequences are SGHRS and YFSETQ. CDR3 nucleotide sequence: TGCGCCAGCAGCTCGGGACTTACTAGCACAGATACGCAGTATTTT. Its translation: CASSSGLTSTDTQYF.

This clonotype was seen repeatedly, ten times or more. This chain joins TRBV28 and TRBJ2-3, with TRBD2 as a possible D gene (7 bases). Germline V lookup: CDR1 MDHEN, CDR2 SYDVKM. V lost 8 bases and J 4 bases, leaving 10 bases between the germline ends. The CDR3 has 12 residues. CDR3 protein: CASGRGADTQYF. The CDR3 bases are TGTGCCAGCGGGAGGGGGGCAGATACGCAGTATTTT.

This clonotype was recorded many times. A read error may be the cause here, since a much bigger clone is one base away. This chain links TRBV2 with TRBJ2-3; D perhaps matches TRBD1 (6 bases). Gene TRBJ1-5 matches the end of the DNA better, so the J call may be wrong. Per germline, CDR1 SNHLY and CDR2 FYNNEI. The CDR3 sequence is 14 residues long. The CDR3 sequence: CASSAQRDTDTQHF. CDR3 sequence (DNA): TGTGCCAGCAGCGCCCAGCGGGACACAGATACGCAGCATTTT.

This clonotype was found many times. This chain uses TRBV7-2 with TRBJ1-2; D is undetermined. The CDR3 runs 15 residues. Germline V lookup: CDR1 SGHTA, CDR2 FQGNSA. Trimming took 1 base from V and 8 from J, leaving 17 bases between them. Here the CDR3 DNA reads TGTGCCAGCAGCTTAGGGGGTGCCGTCCTGGCGGGCTACACCTTC. Protein product: CASSLGGAVLAGYTF.

This clonotype occurred many times. The J gene is TRBJ2-7, the V gene TRBV18; D gene ambiguous. Trimming took 1 base from V and 5 from J, leaving 18 bases between them. The CDR3 spans 16 residues. Germline loops: CDR1 KGHSH, CDR2 LQKENI. The CDR3 here is CASSPQSWLYIHEQYF. CDR3 nucleotide sequence: TGTGCCAGCTCACCACAATCCTGGCTTTACATCCACGAGCAGTACTTC.

This clonotype was counted ten times or more. This chain uses TRBV7-2 with TRBJ1-1; D unclear. CDR1 is SGHTA and CDR2 is FQGNSA in the germline V gene. Trimming took 4 bases from V and 2 from J, leaving 14 bases between them. The CDR3 length is 15 residues. CDR3 bases: TGTGCCAGCAGCTCCCTCCAGGTTCTTAACACTGAAGCTTTCTTT. Translated, it gives CASSSLQVLNTEAFF.

There are many counts of this clonotype. The rearrangement uses TRBV5-1 and TRBJ2-7; the D gene could be TRBD1 or TRBD2 (5 bases each). The germline V gene has CDR1 SGHRS and CDR2 YFSETQ. Trimming cost V 2 bases and J 4 bases, with 16 bases left between them. CDR3 length: 15 amino acids. The CDR3 region is CASSFGTVQVYEQYF. CDR3 DNA: TGCGCCAGCAGCTTCGGGACGGTTCAAGTATACGAGCAGTACTTC. The full variable domain, rest sourced from reference TRBV5-1 and TRBJ2-7, is KAGVTQTPRYLIKTRGQQVTLSCSPISGHRSVSWYQQTPGQGLQFLFEYFSETQRNKGNFPGRFSGRQFSNSRSEMNVSTLELGDSALYLCASSFGTVQVYEQYFGPGTRLTVT.

This clonotype was observed many times. The junction shows a germline mismatch at one end, possibly a read error. V is TRBV6-6 and J is TRBJ1-2; 7 nucleotides line up with TRBD1. This CDR3 region has 11 residues. The V gene's germline CDR1 is MNHNY and CDR2 SVGAGI (reference sequence). The CDR3 sequence is CASSFRTGFRF. Here the CDR3 DNA reads TGTGCCAGCAGTTTTAGGACAGGCTTCCGTTTC.

This clonotype has ten or more counts. This chain uses TRBV28 with TRBJ2-7, with D possibly being TRBD2 (6 bases). The V gene lost 6 bases and the J gene lost 3 bases, with 18 bases spanning the gap. Germline loops: CDR1 MDHEN, CDR2 SYDVKM. This CDR3 spans 15 amino acids. This CDR3 is CASRVDGGKNYEQYF. The DNA for the CDR3 is TGTGCCAGCAGAGTTGACGGAGGGAAGAACTACGAGCAGTACTTC. Full variable domain (outside the CDR3, taken from reference TRBV28 and TRBJ2-7): DVKVTQSSRYLVKRTGEKVFLECVQDMDHENMFWYRQDPGLGLRLIYFSYDVKMKEKGDIPEGYSVSREKKERFSLILESASTNQTSMYLCASRVDGGKNYEQYFGPGTRLTVT.

Many counts were recorded for this clonotype. The chain uses TRBV11-2 and TRBJ1-1; D ambiguous. Germline CDR1 and CDR2: SGHAT and FQNNGV. The CDR3 has 13 amino acids. V was trimmed by 0 bases and J by 6 bases, leaving 8 bases between them. CDR3 nucleotide sequence: TGTGCCAGCAGCTTAGATCTAGGCTCTGAAGCTTTCTTT. Its translation is CASSLDLGSEAFF.

This clonotype was observed many times. This chain links TRBV7-3 with TRBJ1-1; 8 positions agree with TRBD1. The CDR3 extends over 15 amino acids. V lost 9 bases and J lost 1; bases outside the gene matches: 10. CDR1 is SGHTA, CDR2 FQGTGA, per germline. The CDR3: CASSQGAIKNTEAFF. The CDR3, as DNA: TGTGCCAGTAGCCAGGGGGCCATTAAGAACACTGAAGCTTTCTTT.

This clonotype has at least ten counts. In DNA form, the CDR3 reads TGTGCCAGCAGCTTGGGAAACCTAGCGACTGAAGCTTTCTTT. It encodes CASSLGNLATEAFF. The chain recombines TRBV5-4 with TRBJ1-1; the D is unclear. This CDR3 spans 14 amino acids. V shed 0 bases and J shed 5 bases, with 11 bases lying between them. Looked up from germline, CDR1 is SGHNT and CDR2 is YYREEE (reference sequence).

This clonotype was detected ten times or more. The CDR3 spells CASRPGLNTEAFF. As DNA, the CDR3 is TGTGCCAGCAGGCCAGGTTTGAACACTGAAGCTTTCTTT. The chain combines TRBV7-2 with TRBJ1-1; D is undetermined. The V end lost 6 bases, the J end lost 0 bases, and 8 bases lay between the germline ends. The CDR3 contains 13 residues. Germline CDR1 and CDR2: SGHTA and FQGNSA.

This clonotype was observed many times. The chain carries TRBV4-2 and TRBJ2-2, with D possibly matching TRBD1 (6 bases). This CDR3 is 16 amino acids long. Germline V gives CDR1 LGHNA, CDR2 YNFKEQ. The V and J ends lost 4 bases and 2 bases respectively, with 14 bases between them. CDR3 in DNA: TGTGCCAGCAGCCTTAAGGCCAGGGGTAACACCGGGGAGCTGTTTTTT. Translated, it gives CASSLKARGNTGELFF.

This clonotype was found many times. This chain links TRBV20-1 with TRBJ2-2, with TRBD1 identical over 9 bases. V was pared by 1 base and J by 7 bases, with 7 bases of the junction left unmatched. The CDR3 has 15 amino acids. In germline, CDR1 is DFQATT, CDR2 SNEGSKA (reference sequence). CDR3 DNA: TGCAGTGCTAGAGCCGCAGGGACAGGGTTCGGGGAGCTGTTTTTT. It codes for CSARAAGTGFGELFF.

This clonotype was observed many times. The gene calls are TRBV5-1 and TRBJ2-7; D may be TRBD1 (5 bases). The CDR3 has 16 amino acids. V lost 0 bases and J lost 1, with 14 bases in between. The germline V gene encodes CDR1 SGHRS and CDR2 YFSETQ. CDR3 sequence reads: CASSLGRAEFSYEQYF. CDR3 nucleotides: TGCGCCAGCAGCTTGGGCAGGGCTGAGTTTTCCTACGAGCAGTACTTC.

This clonotype was detected only a few times. This may arise from a read error, as a much more abundant clone is one base away. The genes are TRBV30 and TRBJ2-1, with D possibly matching TRBD2 (5 bases). V was trimmed by 2 bases and J by 9 bases, leaving 17 bases between them. In germline, CDR1 is GTSNPN, CDR2 SVGIG (reference sequence). The CDR3 is made up of 14 amino acids. The CDR3 loop reads CAWSRERASAEQFF. In DNA, the CDR3 is TGTGCCTGGAGTAGAGAGAGGGCCTCAGCTGAGCAGTTCTTC. The complete variable domain, with remaining parts taken from reference TRBV30 and TRBJ2-1, reads SQTIHQWPATLVQPVGSPLSLECTVEGTSNPNLYWYRQAAGRGLQLLFYSVGIGQISSEVPQNLSASRPQDRQFILSSKKLLLSDSGFYLCAWSRERASAEQFFGPGTRLTVL.

Many counts were recorded for this clonotype. The rearrangement joins TRBV4-3 to TRBJ1-6; D possibly corresponds to TRBD1 (5 bases). Germline CDR1 LGHNA, CDR2 YSLEER. CDR3 size: 14 residues. V lost 1 base and J 9 bases, leaving 10 bases between the germline ends. The CDR3: CASSQAQGSSPLHF. DNA for the CDR3: TGCGCCAGCAGCCAAGCGCAGGGTAGTTCACCCCTCCACTTT.